This TCR beta chain was observed in a study of identical twins. Findings of the study overall: Among beta out-of-frame sequences, excess sharing between twins appeared weaker.

Germline lookup yields CDR1 SGHTA and CDR2 FQGNSA. V gave up 5 bases and J gave up 5 bases, with 9 bases separating them. The CDR3 runs 12 residues. This clonotype was recorded a few times. The antigen is not known. Through template switching, a universal primer site was introduced, and the cDNA contained unique molecular identifiers. TCRdb itself ran the 5' RACE reads through MiXCR, one entry per CDR3 protein. The repertoire holds about 210,000 distinct CDR3 sequences, with about a tenth as singletons. All donors comprised healthy Caucasians. The V gene is TRBV7-2, the J gene TRBJ2-5; D remains ambiguous. The clonotype originates from a woman aged 18-29 years in good health. The sample consisted of memory (CD45RO+) T cells sorted from blood. The CDR3 bases are TGTGCCAGCAGCGACTCCCTGGAGACCCAGTACTTC. It codes for CASSDSLETQYF.